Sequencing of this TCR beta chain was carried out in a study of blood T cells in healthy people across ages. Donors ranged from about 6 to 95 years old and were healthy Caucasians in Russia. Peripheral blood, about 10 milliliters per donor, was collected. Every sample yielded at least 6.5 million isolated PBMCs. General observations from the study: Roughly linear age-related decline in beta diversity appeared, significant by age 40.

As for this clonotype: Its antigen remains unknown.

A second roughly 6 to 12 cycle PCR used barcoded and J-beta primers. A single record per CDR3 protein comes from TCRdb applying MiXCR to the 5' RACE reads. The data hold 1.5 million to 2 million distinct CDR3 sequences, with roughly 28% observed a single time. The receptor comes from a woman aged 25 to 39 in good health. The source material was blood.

The CDR3 DNA reads as TGTGCCAGCAGAACTCTAGCGGGAGGGCCCGATACGCAGTATTTT. It yields the protein CASRTLAGGPDTQYF. V and J are TRBV6-5 and TRBJ2-3, with 12 bases matching TRBD2. V lost 6 bases, J lost 6 bases, and 7 bases stayed unmatched. Germline CDR1 MNHEY, CDR2 SVGAGI. The CDR3 contains 15 residues.